This is a list of T cell receptor beta chains from one sample in a study of T cell responses to AZD1222 COVID-19 vaccine. Clones were read by immunoSEQ multiplex PCR, and TCRdb kept only the in-frame ones, dropping some. Among about 110,000 clones listed, around 81% were seen once. The material sequenced was peripheral blood, taken on day 0 of AZD1222 vaccination. Receptor source: an adult in good health. Both conserved end residues are part of each CDR3. Each record gives: V gene, J gene, clone size, D gene, CDR3 DNA, CDR3 protein. A D gene is named only where the DNA matches it firmly. Clone size appears in some rows only: once, few, many, or a class for an expanded clone.

TRBV6-4,TRBJ1-6,once,TRBD1,TGTGCCAGCAGTGCCGCCGGGACAGGACTCTATAATTCACCCCTCCACTTT,CASSAAGTGLYNSPLHF
TRBV4-1,TRBJ2-5,-,-,TGCGCCAGCAGCAAAGGGGGGCCCCAAGAGACCCAGTACTTC,CASSKGGPQETQYF
TRBV6-2/TRBV6-3,TRBJ2-1,-,TRBD2,TGTGCCAGCAGTCTCTACGGGGGGGCCGAGCAGTTCTTC,CASSLYGGAEQFF
TRBV11-2,TRBJ2-1,-,-,TGTGCCAGCAGCTTGGGACGCCCGCTTGAGCAGTTCTTC,CASSLGRPLEQFF
TRBV7-9,TRBJ2-5,-,-,TGTGCCAGCAGCTTAGGGGCAGTCCAAGAGACCCAGTACTTC,CASSLGAVQETQYF
TRBV2,TRBJ1-1,-,-,TGTGCCAGCAGTCGCTCTAGGGGGTTCTGGGCTGAAGCTTTCTTT,CASSRSRGFWAEAFF
TRBV5-1,TRBJ1-5,-,TRBD1,TGCGCCAGCAGCTTGGGGACAGGGGTTGGACAGCCCCAGCATTTT,CASSLGTGVGQPQHF
TRBV19,TRBJ1-1,-,-,TGTGCCGCCAAAGAGGACAGTCGATTTGAAGCTTTCTTT,CAAKEDSRFEAFF
TRBV5-8,TRBJ1-2,-,-,TGTGCCAGCAGCTTATGGAGGGAGTACACCTTC,CASSLWREYTF
TRBV30,TRBJ2-3,-,-,TGTGCCTGGAACGCTGGGATTGGTACGCAGTATTTT,CAWNAGIGTQYF
TRBV7-2,TRBJ2-5,-,-,TGTGCCAGCAGTAGTCAGACCGGCGGAGAAGAGACCCAGTACTTC,CASSSQTGGEETQYF
TRBV24-1,TRBJ1-1,-,-,TGTGCCACCAGTGACCCCGGGGACGGCTCAATTCTAACTGAAGCTTTCTTT,CATSDPGDGSILTEAFF
TRBV5-3,TRBJ2-3,-,-,TGTGCCTCGGGGTTCACAGATACGCAGTATTTT,CASGFTDTQYF
TRBV3-1/TRBV3-2,TRBJ2-3,few,-,TGTGCCAGCAGCCAAATGGCTACCACAGATACGCAGTATTTT,CASSQMATTDTQYF
TRBV5-1,TRBJ2-1,few,TRBD1,TGCGCCAGCAGCTTGGGACAGGGGCTGAACAATGAGCAGTTCTTC,CASSLGQGLNNEQFF
TRBV27,TRBJ1-5,-,TRBD1,TGTGCCAGCAGTGCCGGGACAGGGAAAAATCAGCCCCAGCATTTT,CASSAGTGKNQPQHF
TRBV6-2/TRBV6-3,TRBJ2-3,-,TRBD2,TGTGCCAGCAGTCCCCACGGTGCGGGAGGGCCCTCAGATACGCAGTATTTT,CASSPHGAGGPSDTQYF
TRBV5-8,TRBJ2-7,-,TRBD1,TGTGCCAGCAGCTTGTTCCAGGGGGCTTACGAGCAGTACTTC,CASSLFQGAYEQYF
TRBV12-5,TRBJ2-1,-,TRBD2,TGTGCTAGTGGCCGCGGACTAGCGGGATCGGTAGGGGAGCAGTTCTTC,CASGRGLAGSVGEQFF
TRBV4-2,TRBJ2-3,-,-,TGTGCCAGCAGCCCGAGGGACAACACAGATACGCAGTATTTT,CASSPRDNTDTQYF
TRBV7-2,TRBJ2-4,-,-,TGTGCCAGCAGCTTAAATTATTTGGCAGGGATTCAGTACTTC,CASSLNYLAGIQYF
TRBV15,TRBJ1-1,-,-,TGTGCCACCAGCAGGCAACAGAGTTATGAAGCTTTCTTT,CATSRQQSYEAFF
TRBV7-3,TRBJ2-3,-,-,TGTGCCAGCAGCTCGACGGGGACGCGGGGGCCAGATACGCAGTATTTT,CASSSTGTRGPDTQYF
TRBV9,TRBJ1-2,-,-,TGTGCCAGCAGCGTAGTGTCAAAACCTAACTATGGCTACACCTTC,CASSVVSKPNYGYTF
TRBV4-3,TRBJ2-7,-,-,TGCGCCAGCAGCCAGCGCGGCACAGAATACGAGCAGTACTTC,CASSQRGTEYEQYF
TRBV28,TRBJ1-1,-,-,TGTGCCAGCAGTTTATGGGCAGGGAGGGACACTGAAGCTTTCTTT,CASSLWAGRDTEAFF
TRBV7-9,TRBJ1-1,-,-,TGTGCCAGCAGCTGGGGACCGATGAACACTGAAGCTTTCTTT,CASSWGPMNTEAFF
TRBV12-3/TRBV12-4,TRBJ2-5,-,TRBD1,TGTGCCAGCAGGACAGGGTCGCTAGAGACCCAGTACTTC,CASRTGSLETQYF
TRBV24-1,TRBJ2-1,-,TRBD1,TGTGCCACCGGGGAGACAGGGGGCTTGAGCTCCTACAATGAGCAGTTCTTC,CATGETGGLSSYNEQFF
TRBV28,TRBJ1-5,-,-,TGTGCCAGCAGTCTCCCTCGGTTCAGGACCTTATTCAATCAGCCCCAGCATTTT,CASSLPRFRTLFNQPQHF
TRBV7-3,TRBJ1-5,-,TRBD1,TGTGCCAGCAGCATACAGGGGCGTCAGCCCCAGCATTTT,CASSIQGRQPQHF
TRBV6-5,TRBJ2-5,-,-,TGTGCCAGCAGTTACTCGGCGGGAAAGGGTGAGACCCAGTACTTC,CASSYSAGKGETQYF
TRBV14,TRBJ2-5,-,-,TGTGCCAGCAGCCAAGAAGCGGCCCGTTGGGAGACCCAGTACTTC,CASSQEAARWETQYF
TRBV3-1/TRBV3-2,TRBJ1-4,-,-,TGTGCCAGCAGCCAATCGCCCCGCGCCAATGAAAAACTGTTTTTT,CASSQSPRANEKLFF
TRBV28,TRBJ2-7,-,TRBD2,TGTGCCACACGCCTGGGAAGCGGGATTTTTTCTTACGAGCAGTACTTC,CATRLGSGIFSYEQYF
TRBV28,TRBJ2-7,-,-,TGTGCCAGCAGTTTAGGAGGCAGAACCTACGAGCAGTACTTC,CASSLGGRTYEQYF
TRBV12-3/TRBV12-4,TRBJ1-1,-,-,TGTGCCAGCAGTTTTCGCAGAAACACTGAAGCTTTCTTT,CASSFRRNTEAFF
TRBV29-1,TRBJ2-1,-,TRBD1,TGCAGCGTTGCGGGACAGGGAAGAGTTGATGAGCAGTTCTTC,CSVAGQGRVDEQFF
TRBV5-4,TRBJ1-1,few,-,TGTGCCAGCAGCTTGTTGACGAACACTGAAGCTTTCTTT,CASSLLTNTEAFF
TRBV21-1,TRBJ1-5,-,-,TGTGCCAGACTCAAAAAGTCCAGGGAATTGGGAGGAAGCGAATATAGCAATCAGCCCCAGCATTTT,CARLKKSRELGGSEYSNQPQHF
TRBV6-2/TRBV6-3,TRBJ1-1,-,-,TGTGCCAGCAGCGGTGAACACACTGAAGCTTTCTTT,CASSGEHTEAFF